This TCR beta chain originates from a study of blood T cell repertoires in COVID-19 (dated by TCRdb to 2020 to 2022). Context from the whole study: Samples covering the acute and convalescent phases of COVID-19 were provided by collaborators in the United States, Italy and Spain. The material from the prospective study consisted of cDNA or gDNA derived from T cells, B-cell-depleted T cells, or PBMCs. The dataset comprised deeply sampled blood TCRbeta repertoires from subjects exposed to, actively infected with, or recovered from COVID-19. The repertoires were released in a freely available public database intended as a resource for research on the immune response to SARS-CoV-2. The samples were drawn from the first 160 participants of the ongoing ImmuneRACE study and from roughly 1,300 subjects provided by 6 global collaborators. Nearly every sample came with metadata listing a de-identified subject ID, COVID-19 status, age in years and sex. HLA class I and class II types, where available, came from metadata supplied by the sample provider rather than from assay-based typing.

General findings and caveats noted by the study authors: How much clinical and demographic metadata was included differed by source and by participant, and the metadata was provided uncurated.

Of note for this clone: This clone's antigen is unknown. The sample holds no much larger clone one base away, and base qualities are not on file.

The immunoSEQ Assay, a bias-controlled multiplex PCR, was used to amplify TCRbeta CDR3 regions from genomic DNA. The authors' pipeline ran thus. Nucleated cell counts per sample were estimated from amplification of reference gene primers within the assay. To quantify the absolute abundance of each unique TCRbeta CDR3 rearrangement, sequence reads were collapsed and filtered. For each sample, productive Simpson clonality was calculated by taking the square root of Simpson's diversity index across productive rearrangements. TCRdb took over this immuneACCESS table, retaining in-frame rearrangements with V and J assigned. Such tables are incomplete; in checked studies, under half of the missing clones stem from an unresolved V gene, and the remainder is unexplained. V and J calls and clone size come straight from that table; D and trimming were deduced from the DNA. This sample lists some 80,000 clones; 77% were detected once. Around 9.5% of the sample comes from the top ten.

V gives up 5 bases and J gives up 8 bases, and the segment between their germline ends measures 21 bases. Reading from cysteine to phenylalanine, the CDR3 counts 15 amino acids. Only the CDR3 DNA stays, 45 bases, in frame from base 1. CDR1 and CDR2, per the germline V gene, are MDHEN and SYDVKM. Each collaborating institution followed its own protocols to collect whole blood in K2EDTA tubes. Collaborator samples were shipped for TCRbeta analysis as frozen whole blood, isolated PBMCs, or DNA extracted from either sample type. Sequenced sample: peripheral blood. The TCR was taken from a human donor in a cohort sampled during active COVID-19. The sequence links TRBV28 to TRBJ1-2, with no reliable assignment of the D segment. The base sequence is TGTGCCAGCAGTCCCGGCGGTGGACTGGCGAGAGGCTACACCTTC. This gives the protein CASSPGGGLARGYTF.